Listed here are 21 T cell receptor beta chains from one sample, sequenced in a study of response to subunit inactivated influenza vaccine. MiXCR, run by TCRdb on the RT-PCR reads, gives a single entry per CDR3 protein. The table lists just under 550,000 distinct CDR3 sequences, approximately 24% of them singletons. Another study also made use of these data, one on T cells expressing NK-cell markers. That work contributes: Template switching by 5'RACE with UMIs generated the TCR beta cDNA.

This specimen consisted of CD4+ T cells sorted from PBMCs, obtained approximately 12 days after vaccination. These receptors were obtained from a man in his fifties or sixties who received an inactivated influenza vaccine.

The rearrangement links TRBV5-1 to TRBJ2-2; 10 bases are shared with TRBD2. In germline, CDR1 is SGHRS, CDR2 YFSETQ. The CDR3 runs to 16 residues. The trim removed 0 bases at V and 4 bases at J, leaving 3 bases unmatched. CDR3 nucleotide sequence: TGCGCCAGCAGCTTGGGGACTAGCGGTGGCACCGGGGAGCTGTTTTTT. Its protein product is CASSLGTSGGTGELFF.

This clonotype came up a few times. The chain combines TRBV20-1 with TRBJ2-3; tentatively, D is TRBD1 (6 bases). CDR1 and CDR2 (germline): DFQATT, SNEGSKA (reference sequence). This CDR3 contains 14 residues. With 6 bases removed from V and 4 bases from J, the gap between germline ends came to 17 bases. CDR3 loop: CSADPGVGPDTQYF. The CDR3 nucleotides are TGCAGTGCGGATCCAGGGGTGGGCCCAGATACGCAGTATTTT.

A remark on this clonotype: A read error may produce the germline difference seen at one junction end. V and J are TRBV7-7 and TRBJ2-5, with TRBD2 matching 13 bases. The CDR3 contains 16 residues. Germline-derived CDR1 and CDR2 are SSHAT and FNYEAQ (reference sequence). The CDR3 loop is CASSQGLAGARETQYF. CDR3 nucleotide sequence: TGTGCTAGCAGCCAAGGACTAGCGGGGGCAAGGGAGACCCAGTACTTC.

V usage is TRBV6-1 and J usage is TRBJ2-1; D might be TRBD2 (5 bases). This CDR3 spans 15 amino acids. V gave up 6 bases and J gave up 4 bases, with 16 bases separating them. Germline V gives CDR1 MNHNS, CDR2 SASEGT. CDR3 bases: TGTGCCAGCAGCCTTACCGGAGGTTGGTACAATGAGCAGTTCTTC. Translated: CASSLTGGWYNEQFF.

This clonotype was picked up a small number of times. The chain couples TRBV6-1 to TRBJ1-5; tentative D call: TRBD1 (5 bases). Trimming removed 6 bases at V and 6 bases at J, with 12 bases between. The germline gives CDR1 MNHNS, CDR2 SASEGT. The CDR3 sequence is 13 residues long. The CDR3 bases are TGTGCCAGCAGGCAGGGAGTGGCTCAGCCCCAGCATTTT. This sequence encodes CASRQGVAQPQHF.

This clonotype appeared a few times. This rearrangement joins TRBV20-1 to TRBJ2-3; D gene unclear. Germline CDR1 and CDR2: DFQATT and SNEGSKA (reference sequence). Trimming removed 5 bases from V and 0 bases from J, with 6 bases in between. This CDR3 contains 12 residues. In DNA form, the CDR3 reads TGCAGTGCTCCGGTTAGCACAGATACGCAGTATTTT. It is translated as CSAPVSTDTQYF.

The rearrangement links TRBV20-1 to TRBJ1-6; D is possibly TRBD1 (6 bases). With 3 bases removed from V and 8 bases from J, the gap between germline ends came to 11 bases. The germline CDR1 and CDR2 sequences are DFQATT and SNEGSKA (reference sequence). This CDR3 region has 13 residues. The CDR3 protein is CSASESGDSPLHF. CDR3 DNA: TGCAGTGCTAGTGAATCAGGGGATTCACCCCTCCACTTT.

The genes are TRBV12-3 or TRBV12-4 and TRBJ2-5; TRBD1 matches 8 bases. The CDR3 is made up of 14 amino acids. Trimming took 6 bases from V and 5 from J; bases not matched to a gene: 8. The CDR3 is CASSPTGGVETQYF. Written as DNA, the CDR3 is TGTGCCAGCAGCCCAACAGGGGGAGTGGAGACCCAGTACTTC.

The table lists this clonotype with a few counts. This rearrangement joins TRBV11-2 to TRBJ2-7; D gene uncertain. The germline V gene has CDR1 SGHAT and CDR2 FQNNGV. V was pared by 3 bases and J by 6 bases, with 12 bases between. The CDR3 contains 13 residues. CDR3 nucleotides: TGTGCCAGCAGCTTGGCCTGGGGTGGCGAGCAGTACTTC. Translated: CASSLAWGGEQYF.

The sample holds a few counts of this clonotype. The chain has TRBV6-1 and TRBJ2-5, with TRBD1 matching over 8 bases. Germline CDR1 and CDR2: MNHNS and SASEGT. J lost 5 bases, V lost 8 bases, and 10 bases had no gene match. The CDR3 runs to 14 residues. The CDR3 coding sequence is TGTGCCAGCCGGGACAGGAGGGGCTTCGAGACCCAGTACTTC. Residues: CASRDRRGFETQYF.

The genes are TRBV10-3 and TRBJ2-1; D gene ambiguous. Germline loops: CDR1 ENHRY, CDR2 SYGVKD. The CDR3 has 13 residues. V gave up 3 bases and J gave up 5 bases, with 8 bases separating them. CDR3 DNA sequence: TGTGCCATCAGTGACTGGCAGAACAATGAGCAGTTCTTC. Its translation: CAISDWQNNEQFF.

The J gene is TRBJ2-7, the V gene TRBV18; no firm D call. The germline V gene has CDR1 KGHSH and CDR2 LQKENI. CDR3 length equals 16 residues. Trimming took off 2 bases at V and 5 bases at J, with 19 bases between the two ends. The CDR3 sequence: CASSPSSRNQFHEQYF. The CDR3 bases are TGTGCCAGCTCACCATCGTCCCGGAACCAATTTCACGAGCAGTACTTC.

The V gene is TRBV10-3, the J gene TRBJ1-2; the D gene is possibly TRBD1 (6 bases). The CDR3 has 14 residues. CDR1 is ENHRY, CDR2 SYGVKD, per germline. Deletions cut 4 bases from V and 10 bases from J, with 19 bases between. The CDR3 spells CAISALDSGSDYTF. The CDR3 bases are TGTGCCATCAGTGCGTTGGACAGTGGATCGGACTACACCTTC.

This clonotype was seen a few times. The chain uses TRBV20-1 and TRBJ1-1; the D gene is possibly TRBD1 (5 bases). The V gene's germline CDR1 is DFQATT and CDR2 SNEGSKA (reference sequence). The V end lost 6 bases, the J end lost 8 bases, and 10 bases lay between the germline ends. This CDR3 is 10 amino acids long. The CDR3 sequence: CSARGVEAFF. The DNA of the CDR3 is TGCAGTGCCCGGGGGGTCGAAGCTTTCTTT.

The V gene is TRBV7-2, the J gene TRBJ1-2; D might be TRBD1 (6 bases). There are 15 residues in the CDR3. Trimming pared 0 bases from V and 7 bases from J, leaving 15 bases between. Germline values: CDR1 SGHTA, CDR2 FQGNSA. CDR3: CASSLATWQGTGYTF. CDR3 sequence (DNA): TGTGCCAGCAGCTTAGCCACCTGGCAGGGGACTGGCTACACCTTC.

Remarks on this clonotype: A junction boundary mismatches the germline segment, possibly from a read error. V gene TRBV20-1 combines with J gene TRBJ2-2; 10 positions match TRBD1. The germline V gene encodes CDR1 DFQATT and CDR2 SNEGSKA (reference sequence). This CDR3 spans 16 amino acids. The CDR3 spells CSAGDPGQGKAGELFF. As DNA, the CDR3 is TGCAGTGCTGGAGACCCGGGACAGGGGAAGGCCGGGGAGCTGTTTTTT.

This clonotype was recorded a few times. The genes are TRBV5-6 and TRBJ1-4; TRBD1 matches at 9 bases. CDR3 length: 15 residues. Losses at the gene ends were 1 base for V and 8 bases for J; bases not matched to a gene: 6. Germline V gene lookup returns CDR1 SGHDT and CDR2 YYEEEE. This CDR3 reads CASSLTGQGVEKLFF. The CDR3 bases are TGTGCCAGCAGCTTGACGGGACAGGGTGTCGAAAAACTGTTTTTT.

This clonotype was seen more than once but under ten times. The gene calls are TRBV12-3 or TRBV12-4 and TRBJ1-4; D uncertain. V was shortened by 2 bases and J by 5 bases, with 12 bases between the two germline ends. This CDR3 contains 15 residues. The CDR3 bases are TGTGCCAGCAGTTTAAGTTGGCAGGTCAATGAAAAACTGTTTTTT. This encodes CASSLSWQVNEKLFF.

The genes are TRBV5-6 and TRBJ1-2; TRBD1 matches 10 bases. Trimming cost V 0 bases and J 7 bases; bases outside gene matches: 6. The CDR3 sequence is 15 residues long. CDR1 and CDR2 from the germline V gene are SGHDT and YYEEEE. CDR3 in DNA: TGTGCCAGCAGCTTGGCCCTGACAGGGGGCGGTGGCTACACCTTC. Residues: CASSLALTGGGGYTF.

This clonotype was seen a few times. V and J are TRBV5-1 and TRBJ2-5; D may correspond to TRBD1 or TRBD2 (6 bases each). Germline V gives CDR1 SGHRS, CDR2 YFSETQ. V was pared by 3 bases and J by 9 bases, with 21 bases between. This CDR3 has 15 residues. The CDR3 DNA is TGCGCCAGCAGCTATGAACGGGGGCCCTTTCAGGCCCAGTACTTC. Translating it yields CASSYERGPFQAQYF.

V usage is TRBV29-1 and J usage is TRBJ2-2, with D perhaps given as TRBD1 or TRBD2 (5 bases each). Deletions cut 4 bases from V and 4 bases from J, with 10 bases between. CDR1 is SQVTM and CDR2 is ANQGSEA in the germline V gene. The CDR3 loop spans 13 amino acids. The CDR3 DNA reads as TGCAGCGTTGGGGACCTAAGCACCGGGGAGCTGTTTTTT. It is translated as CSVGDLSTGELFF.